This TCR beta chain was sequenced during a study of blood T cell repertoires in COVID-19. Overall study context: The samples span acute and convalescent COVID-19 from the United States, Italy and Spain.

Germline assignment: CDR1 SQVTM and CDR2 ANQGSEA. V lost 7 bases to trimming and J lost 4 bases, with 16 bases between them. This CDR3 spans 14 amino acids. Assay: immunoSEQ multiplex PCR; the TCRdb copy retains only in-frame clones and omits some. Among 150,000 to 190,000 clones listed, 70% to 85% were seen once. Sequencing was performed on peripheral blood. The J gene is TRBJ1-4, the V gene TRBV29-1, with D unresolved. This receptor was obtained from a woman aged 50 to 60 with acute or convalescent COVID-19. The CDR3 here is CSAVVGQHNEKLFF. In DNA form, the CDR3 reads TGCAGCGCCGTTGTGGGCCAGCATAATGAAAAACTGTTTTTT.